This paragraph reports one TCR beta chain. These data belong to a study of blood T cell repertoires in COVID-19. Trimming cost V 3 bases and J 3 bases, with 10 bases left between them. Germline CDR1 reads SGHNT; CDR2 reads YYREEE (reference sequence). The CDR3 length is 14 residues. Here immunoSEQ multiplex PCR was the method, and the copy in TCRdb shows in-frame clones only, minus some. Seen here are roughly 150,000 clones, roughly 85% observed once, and the top ten hold 2.5% to 3%. The sequence came from a man between 50 and 59 years old with acute or convalescent COVID-19. V gene TRBV5-4 combines with J gene TRBJ1-3; unclear D gene. The sample consisted of peripheral blood. The CDR3 sequence: CASSSGGFGNTIYF. CDR3 nucleotide sequence: TGTGCCAGCAGCTCGGGAGGCTTTGGAAACACCATATATTTT.